This T cell receptor (beta chain) is drawn from a study of control samples from healthy donors and cancer patients. Germline CDR1 MNHEY, CDR2 SMNVEV (reference sequence). Trimming removed 4 bases at V and 1 base at J, with 10 bases between. The CDR3 runs 14 residues. Generated by immunoSEQ multiplex PCR, the TCRdb table keeps only in-frame clones and is missing some. The sample holds 130,000 to 150,000 clones, about 95% seen once. The chain is built from TRBV27 and TRBJ1-1, with unresolved D. This sequence was found in a man between 60 and 70 years old with colorectal cancer. The sequenced sample consisted of PBMCs. The CDR3: CASSSAVTNTEAFF. CDR3 nucleotides: TGTGCCAGCAGTTCAGCCGTCACGAACACTGAAGCTTTCTTT.